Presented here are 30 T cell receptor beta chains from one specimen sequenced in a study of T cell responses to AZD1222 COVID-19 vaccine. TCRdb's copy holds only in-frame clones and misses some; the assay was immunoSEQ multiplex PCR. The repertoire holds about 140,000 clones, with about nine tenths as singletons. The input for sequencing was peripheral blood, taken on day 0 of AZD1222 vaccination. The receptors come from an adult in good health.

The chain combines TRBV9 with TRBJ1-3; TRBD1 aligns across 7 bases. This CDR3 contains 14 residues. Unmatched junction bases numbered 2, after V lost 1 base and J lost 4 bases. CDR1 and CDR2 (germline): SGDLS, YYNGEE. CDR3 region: CASSVTGAGNTIYF. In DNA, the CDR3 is TGTGCCAGCAGCGTAACAGGGGCGGGAAACACCATATATTTT.

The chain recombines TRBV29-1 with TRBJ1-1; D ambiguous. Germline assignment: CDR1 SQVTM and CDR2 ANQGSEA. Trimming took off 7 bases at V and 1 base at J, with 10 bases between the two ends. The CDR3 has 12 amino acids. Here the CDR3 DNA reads TGCAGCGACCGACACACGAACACTGAAGCTTTCTTT. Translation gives CSDRHTNTEAFF.

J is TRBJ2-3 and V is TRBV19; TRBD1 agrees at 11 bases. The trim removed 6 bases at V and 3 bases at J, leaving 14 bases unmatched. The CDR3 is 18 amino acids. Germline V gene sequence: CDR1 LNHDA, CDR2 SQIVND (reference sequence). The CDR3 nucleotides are TGTGCCAGTAGGGCCCGCCCGGGACAGGGGGAGCTGACAGATACGCAGTATTTT. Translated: CASRARPGQGELTDTQYF.

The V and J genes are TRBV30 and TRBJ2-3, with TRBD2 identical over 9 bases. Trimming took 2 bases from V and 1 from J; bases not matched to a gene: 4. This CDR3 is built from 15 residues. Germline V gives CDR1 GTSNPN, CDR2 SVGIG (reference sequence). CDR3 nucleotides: TGTGCCTGGAGTCTTAGCGGGAGACGCACAGATACGCAGTATTTT. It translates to CAWSLSGRRTDTQYF.

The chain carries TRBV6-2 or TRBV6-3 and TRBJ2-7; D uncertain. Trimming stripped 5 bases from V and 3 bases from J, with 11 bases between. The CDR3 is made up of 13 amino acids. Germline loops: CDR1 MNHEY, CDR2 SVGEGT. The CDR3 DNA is TGTGCCAGCAGTCGATCGGCTAACTACGAGCAGTACTTC. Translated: CASSRSANYEQYF.

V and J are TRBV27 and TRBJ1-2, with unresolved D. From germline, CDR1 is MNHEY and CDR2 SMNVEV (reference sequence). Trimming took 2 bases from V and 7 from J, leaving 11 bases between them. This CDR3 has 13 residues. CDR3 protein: CASSLGGMGGYTF. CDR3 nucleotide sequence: TGTGCCAGCAGTTTAGGTGGGATGGGTGGCTACACCTTC.

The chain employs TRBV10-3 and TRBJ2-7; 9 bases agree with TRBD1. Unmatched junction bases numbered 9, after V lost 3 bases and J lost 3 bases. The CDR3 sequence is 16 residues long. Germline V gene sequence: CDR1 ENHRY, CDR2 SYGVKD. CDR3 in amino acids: CAISEDGGQGFYEQYF. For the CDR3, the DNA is TGTGCCATCAGTGAAGATGGCGGACAGGGGTTCTACGAGCAGTACTTC.

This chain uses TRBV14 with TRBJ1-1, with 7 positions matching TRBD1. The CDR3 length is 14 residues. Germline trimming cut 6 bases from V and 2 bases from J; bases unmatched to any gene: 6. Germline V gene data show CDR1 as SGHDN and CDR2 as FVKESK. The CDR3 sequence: CASRLQGTNTEAFF. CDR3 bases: TGTGCCAGCAGATTACAGGGGACTAACACTGAAGCTTTCTTT.

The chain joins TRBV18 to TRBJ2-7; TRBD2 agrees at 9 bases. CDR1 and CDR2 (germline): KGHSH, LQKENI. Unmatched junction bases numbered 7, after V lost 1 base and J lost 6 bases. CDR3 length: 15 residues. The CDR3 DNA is TGTGCCAGCTCACCACGGGCTAGCGGGGTCCTCGAGCAGTACTTC. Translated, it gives CASSPRASGVLEQYF.

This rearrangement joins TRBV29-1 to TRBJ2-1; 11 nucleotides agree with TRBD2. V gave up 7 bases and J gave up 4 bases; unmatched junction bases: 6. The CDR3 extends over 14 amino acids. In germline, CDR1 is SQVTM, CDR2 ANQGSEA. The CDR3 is CSGKLAGAYNEQFF. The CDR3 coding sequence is TGCAGCGGCAAACTAGCGGGGGCTTACAATGAGCAGTTCTTC.

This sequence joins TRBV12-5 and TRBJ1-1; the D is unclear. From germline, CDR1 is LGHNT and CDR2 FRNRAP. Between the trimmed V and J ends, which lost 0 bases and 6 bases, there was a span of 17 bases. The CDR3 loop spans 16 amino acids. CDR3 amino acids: CASGLVTGYSGAEAFF. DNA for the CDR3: TGTGCTAGTGGTTTGGTAACTGGGTACAGCGGCGCTGAAGCTTTCTTT.

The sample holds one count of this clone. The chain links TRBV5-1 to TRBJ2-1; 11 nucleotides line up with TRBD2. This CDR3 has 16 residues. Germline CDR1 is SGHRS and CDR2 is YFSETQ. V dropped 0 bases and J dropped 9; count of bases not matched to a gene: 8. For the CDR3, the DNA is TGCGCCAGCAGCTTGGTCGGGCTAGCGGGAGGTGGTGAGCAGTTCTTC. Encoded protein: CASSLVGLAGGGEQFF.

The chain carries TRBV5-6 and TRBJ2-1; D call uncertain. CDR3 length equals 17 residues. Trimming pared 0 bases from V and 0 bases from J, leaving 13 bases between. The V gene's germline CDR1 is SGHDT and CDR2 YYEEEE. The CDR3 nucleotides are TGTGCCAGCAGCTTGGTGGTAGGATCGGACTCCTACAATGAGCAGTTCTTC. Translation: CASSLVVGSDSYNEQFF.

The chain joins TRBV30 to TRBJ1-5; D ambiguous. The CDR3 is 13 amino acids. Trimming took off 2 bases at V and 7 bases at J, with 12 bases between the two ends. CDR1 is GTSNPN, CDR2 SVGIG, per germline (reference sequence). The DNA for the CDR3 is TGTGCCTGGAGTTATAACACACCACAGCCCCAGCATTTT. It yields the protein CAWSYNTPQPQHF.

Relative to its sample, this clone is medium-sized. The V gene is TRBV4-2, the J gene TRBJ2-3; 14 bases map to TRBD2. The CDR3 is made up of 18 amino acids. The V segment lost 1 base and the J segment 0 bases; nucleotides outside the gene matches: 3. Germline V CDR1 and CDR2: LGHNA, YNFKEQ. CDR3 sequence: CASSQGLAGGPSTDTQYF. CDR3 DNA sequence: TGTGCCAGCAGCCAAGGACTAGCGGGGGGGCCTAGCACAGATACGCAGTATTTT.

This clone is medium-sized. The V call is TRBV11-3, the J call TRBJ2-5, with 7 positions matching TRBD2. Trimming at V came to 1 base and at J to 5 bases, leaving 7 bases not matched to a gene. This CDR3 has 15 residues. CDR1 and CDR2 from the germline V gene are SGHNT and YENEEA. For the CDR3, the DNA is TGTGCCAGCAGCTTAGCGGCTAGCGGTCGGGAGACCCAGTACTTC. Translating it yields CASSLAASGRETQYF.

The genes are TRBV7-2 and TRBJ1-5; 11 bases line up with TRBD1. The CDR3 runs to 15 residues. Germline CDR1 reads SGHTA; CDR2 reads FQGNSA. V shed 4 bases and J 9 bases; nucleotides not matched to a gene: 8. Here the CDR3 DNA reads TGTGCCAGCAGCTCAACGGGACAGGGGGTTGGGCCCCAGCATTTT. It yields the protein CASSSTGQGVGPQHF. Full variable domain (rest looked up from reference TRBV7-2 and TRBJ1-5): GAGVSQSPSNKVTEKGKDVELRCDPISGHTALYWYRQSLGQGLEFLIYFQGNSAPDKSGLPSDRFSAERTGGSVSTLTIQRTQQEDSAVYLCASSSTGQGVGPQHFGDGTRLSIL.

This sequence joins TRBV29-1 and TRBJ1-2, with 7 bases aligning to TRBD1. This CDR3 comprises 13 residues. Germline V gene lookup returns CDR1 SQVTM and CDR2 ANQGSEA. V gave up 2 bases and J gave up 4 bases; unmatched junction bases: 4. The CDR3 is CSVEPGQSYGYTF. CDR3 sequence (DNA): TGCAGCGTTGAACCGGGACAGTCCTATGGCTACACCTTC.

CDR3 nucleotide sequence: TGTGCCTGGAGTCCTGGAGGAGGGACCTACTACAATGAGCAGTTCTTC. This sequence encodes CAWSPGGGTYYNEQFF. The chain has TRBV30 and TRBJ2-1, with D perhaps TRBD2 (6 bases). The V and J ends lost 2 bases and 3 bases respectively, with 17 bases between them. CDR1 is GTSNPN and CDR2 is SVGIG in the germline V gene (reference sequence). The CDR3 runs 16 residues.

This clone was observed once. The DNA of the CDR3 is TGTGCCAGCAGCTTAGTCGAGACAGCTAACTATGGCTACACCTTC. It yields the protein CASSLVETANYGYTF. The chain combines TRBV7-8 with TRBJ1-2, with D tentatively TRBD1 (5 bases). The V and J ends lost 1 base and 0 bases respectively, with 9 bases between them. The CDR3 extends over 15 amino acids. Germline V gives CDR1 SGHVS, CDR2 FQNEAQ.

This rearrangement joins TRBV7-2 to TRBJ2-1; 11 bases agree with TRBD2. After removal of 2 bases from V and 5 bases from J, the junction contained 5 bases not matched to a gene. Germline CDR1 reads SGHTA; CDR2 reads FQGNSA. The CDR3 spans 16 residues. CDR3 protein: CASSLQGTSGHNEQFF. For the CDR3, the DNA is TGTGCCAGCAGCTTACAGGGGACTAGCGGACACAATGAGCAGTTCTTC. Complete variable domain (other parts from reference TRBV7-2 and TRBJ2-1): GAGVSQSPSNKVTEKGKDVELRCDPISGHTALYWYRQSLGQGLEFLIYFQGNSAPDKSGLPSDRFSAERTGGSVSTLTIQRTQQEDSAVYLCASSLQGTSGHNEQFFGPGTRLTVL.

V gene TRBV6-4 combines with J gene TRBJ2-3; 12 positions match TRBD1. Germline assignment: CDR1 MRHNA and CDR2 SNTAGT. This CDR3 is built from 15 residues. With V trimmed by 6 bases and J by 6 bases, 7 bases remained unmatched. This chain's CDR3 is CASRGGQGATDTQYF. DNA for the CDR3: TGTGCCAGCAGGGGGGGACAGGGGGCGACGGATACGCAGTATTTT.

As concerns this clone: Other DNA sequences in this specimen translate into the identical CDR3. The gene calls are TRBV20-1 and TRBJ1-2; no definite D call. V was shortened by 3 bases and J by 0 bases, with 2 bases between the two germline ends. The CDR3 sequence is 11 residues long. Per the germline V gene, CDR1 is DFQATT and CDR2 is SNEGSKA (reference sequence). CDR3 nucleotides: TGCAGTGCTAGCCCTAACTATGGCTACACCTTC. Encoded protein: CSASPNYGYTF.

This CDR3 reads CASSTIAYNEQFF. For the CDR3, the DNA is TGTGCCAGCTCTACAATCGCCTACAATGAGCAGTTCTTC. The chain carries TRBV5-6 and TRBJ2-1; no reliable D call. V shed 7 bases and J shed 2 bases, with 10 bases lying between them. The CDR3 is 13 residues long. The germline gives CDR1 SGHDT, CDR2 YYEEEE.

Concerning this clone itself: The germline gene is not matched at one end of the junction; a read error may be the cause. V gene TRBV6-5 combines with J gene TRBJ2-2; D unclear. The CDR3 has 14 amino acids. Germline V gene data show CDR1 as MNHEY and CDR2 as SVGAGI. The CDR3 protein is CASSNSRDTGELFF. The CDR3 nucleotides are TGTGCCAGCAGTAACTCCCGTGACACCGGGGAGCTGTTTTTT.

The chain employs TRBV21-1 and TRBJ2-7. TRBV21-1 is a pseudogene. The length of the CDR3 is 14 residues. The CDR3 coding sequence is TGTGCCAGCAGCAAAAAGGCCTTCGCCTACGAGCAGTACTTC. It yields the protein CASSKKAFAYEQYF.

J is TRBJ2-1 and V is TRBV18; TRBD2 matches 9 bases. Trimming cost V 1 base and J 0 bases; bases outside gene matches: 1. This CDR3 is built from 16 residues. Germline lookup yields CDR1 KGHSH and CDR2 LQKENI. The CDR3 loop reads CASSPLAGASYNEQFF. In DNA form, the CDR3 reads TGTGCCAGCTCACCACTAGCGGGGGCCTCCTACAATGAGCAGTTCTTC.

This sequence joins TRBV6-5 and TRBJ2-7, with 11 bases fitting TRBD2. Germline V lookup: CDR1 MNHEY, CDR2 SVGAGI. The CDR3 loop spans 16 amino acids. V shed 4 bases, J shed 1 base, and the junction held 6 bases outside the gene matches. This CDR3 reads CASSSLAGGLSYEQYF. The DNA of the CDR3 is TGTGCCAGCAGTTCCCTAGCGGGGGGTCTATCCTACGAGCAGTACTTC.

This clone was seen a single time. CDR3 protein: CASTGLAGSSTDTQYF. The CDR3 region has the DNA TGTGCCAGCACGGGACTAGCGGGGTCTAGCACAGATACGCAGTATTTT. The chain couples TRBV25-1 to TRBJ2-3; 13 bases line up with TRBD2. In germline, CDR1 is MGHDK, CDR2 SYGVNS. V gave up 7 bases and J gave up 0 bases; unmatched junction bases: 4. The CDR3 loop spans 16 amino acids.

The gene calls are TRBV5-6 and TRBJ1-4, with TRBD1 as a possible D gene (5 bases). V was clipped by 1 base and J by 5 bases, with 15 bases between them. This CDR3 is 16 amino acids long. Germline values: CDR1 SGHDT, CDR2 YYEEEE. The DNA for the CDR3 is TGTGCCAGCAGCTTGTACGATGGGACGGACAATGAAAAACTGTTTTTT. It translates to CASSLYDGTDNEKLFF. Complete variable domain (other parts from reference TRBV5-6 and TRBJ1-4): DAGVTQSPTHLIKTRGQQVTLRCSPKSGHDTVSWYQQALGQGPQFIFQYYEEEERQRGNFPDRFSGHQFPNYSSELNVNALLLGDSALYLCASSLYDGTDNEKLFFGSGTQLSVL.